The 2 T cell receptor beta chains below all came from one sample that was sequenced in a study of blood T cells in healthy people across ages. It was with a sample-barcoded 5' primer and a J-beta primer mix that a second PCR of about 7 to 12 cycles was run. MiXCR was run by TCRdb on the 5' RACE reads, yielding one entry per CDR3 protein. Counted here are roughly 1,000,000 distinct CDR3 sequences, roughly a quarter occurring once; the ten biggest clones make up less than 0.85%. This same sample was also taken into another study, of T cells of mothers and their children.

The sequenced sample consisted of blood. Receptor source: a girl under 10 years old in good health.

This clonotype was counted at least ten times. The V call is TRBV7-9, the J call TRBJ2-1, with D possibly matching TRBD2 (5 bases). Trimming stripped 3 bases from V and 0 bases from J, with 6 bases between. CDR3 length: 14 amino acids. From germline, CDR1 is SEHNR and CDR2 FQNEAQ (reference sequence). The CDR3 DNA is TGTGCCAGCAGCTTCCGGGGCTCCTACAATGAGCAGTTCTTC. It encodes CASSFRGSYNEQFF.

This clonotype was seen ten or more times. V usage is TRBV7-9 and J usage is TRBJ2-5; 9 bases line up with TRBD1. The J call may be incorrect, as the DNA end agrees better with TRBJ2-7. The CDR3 extends over 13 amino acids. CDR1 and CDR2 (germline): SEHNR, FQNEAQ (reference sequence). CDR3 bases: TGTGCCAGCAGCCCGACAGGGGGTAACGAGCAGTACTTC. It is translated as CASSPTGGNEQYF.